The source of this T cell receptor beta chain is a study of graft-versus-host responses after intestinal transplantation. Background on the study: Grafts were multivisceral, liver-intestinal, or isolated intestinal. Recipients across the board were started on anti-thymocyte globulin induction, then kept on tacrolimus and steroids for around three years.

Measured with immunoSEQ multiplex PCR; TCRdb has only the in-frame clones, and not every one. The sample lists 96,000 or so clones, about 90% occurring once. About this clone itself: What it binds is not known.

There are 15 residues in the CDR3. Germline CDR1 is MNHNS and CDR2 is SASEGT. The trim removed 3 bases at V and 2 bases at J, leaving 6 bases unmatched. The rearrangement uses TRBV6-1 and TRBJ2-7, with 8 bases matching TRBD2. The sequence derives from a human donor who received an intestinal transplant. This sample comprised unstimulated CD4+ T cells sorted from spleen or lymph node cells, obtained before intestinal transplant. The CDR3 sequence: CASSDGGGGTYEQYF. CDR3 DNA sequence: TGTGCCAGCAGTGATGGAGGCGGGGGGACCTACGAGCAGTACTTC.